A single sample is the source of the 11 T cell receptor beta chains below, sequenced in a study of cytomegalovirus exposure and HLA in healthy donors. It was with 60 Vbeta and 13 Jbeta primers that the PCR ran. Some clones are missing from TCRdb's copy, which holds only in-frame ones; the method was immunoSEQ multiplex PCR. The data contain around 110,000 clones, 60% to 80% of them singletons. The sample comprised PBMCs. Every receptor here comes from a man aged 18 to 29 in good health and CMV-seronegative.

The chain has TRBV9 and TRBJ2-7, with D maybe TRBD1 (5 bases). Trimming cost V 4 bases and J 2 bases, with 16 bases left between them. This CDR3 spans 15 amino acids. CDR1 SGDLS and CDR2 YYNGEE come from the germline V gene. The CDR3 reads CASSPQPGNPYEQYF. CDR3 nucleotide sequence: TGTGCCAGCAGCCCCCAGCCAGGGAACCCCTACGAGCAGTACTTC.

This chain's CDR3 is CASSGEAAGTDEQYF. CDR3 sequence (DNA): TGTGCCAGCAGCGGGGAGGCGGCCGGGACGGACGAGCAGTACTTC. V usage is TRBV7-9 and J usage is TRBJ2-7; D is possibly TRBD2 (6 bases). This CDR3 has 15 amino acids. Germline V lookup: CDR1 SEHNR, CDR2 FQNEAQ (reference sequence). V was pared by 5 bases and J by 5 bases, with 19 bases between.

This sequence joins TRBV6-5 and TRBJ2-5; 13 nucleotides agree with TRBD2. Per the germline V gene, CDR1 is MNHEY and CDR2 is SVGAGI. There are 16 residues in the CDR3. V lost 4 bases, J lost 1 base, and 3 bases stayed unmatched. This CDR3 is CASSSGLAGFQETQYF. Written as DNA, the CDR3 is TGTGCCAGCAGTTCGGGACTAGCGGGGTTCCAAGAGACCCAGTACTTC.

V and J are TRBV5-1 and TRBJ2-5; 10 nucleotides agree with TRBD2. Trimming removed 3 bases from V and 1 base from J; junction bases left unmatched: 0. The germline CDR1 and CDR2 sequences are SGHRS and YFSETQ. This CDR3 has 14 amino acids. The CDR3 region is CASSWTSGQETQYF. DNA of the CDR3: TGCGCCAGCAGCTGGACTAGCGGCCAAGAGACCCAGTACTTC. Drawing the rest from reference TRBV5-1 and TRBJ2-5, the complete variable domain is KAGVTQTPRYLIKTRGQQVTLSCSPISGHRSVSWYQQTPGQGLQFLFEYFSETQRNKGNFPGRFSGRQFSNSRSEMNVSTLELGDSALYLCASSWTSGQETQYFGPGTRLLVL.

The rearrangement joins TRBV11-1 to TRBJ2-7; 7 positions agree with TRBD1. Germline CDR1 is SGHAT and CDR2 is FQDESV (reference sequence). Trimming cost V 5 bases and J 2 bases; bases outside gene matches: 6. The CDR3 has 14 amino acids. DNA for the CDR3: TGTGCCAGCAGCCCCCCGGGGACAGCCTACGAGCAGTACTTC. This gives the protein CASSPPGTAYEQYF.

This clone was detected only once. Because the CDR3 is missing its conserved closing phenylalanine or tryptophan, this is likely a read error. The limits of the CDR3 on the DNA are not certain, so only TCRdb's listed CDR3 is given. V and J are TRBV20-1 and TRBJ2-7; TRBD1, the table's D call, was not compared with the DNA. Per the germline V gene, CDR1 is DFQATT and CDR2 is SNEGSKA (reference sequence). 11 amino acids form the CDR3, both terminal residues included. Here the CDR3 reads CSASTRDRAFI.

J is TRBJ2-3 and V is TRBV18, with TRBD1 matching 10 bases. J was trimmed by 2 bases and V by 5 bases; bases with no gene match: 4. The CDR3 spans 15 residues. Germline V gene sequence: CDR1 KGHSH, CDR2 LQKENI. The CDR3 region is CASSFGTGVTDTQYF. The CDR3 DNA is TGTGCCAGCTCATTCGGGACAGGGGTCACAGATACGCAGTATTTT.

The chain recombines TRBV11-3 with TRBJ1-1; D remains unclear. Trimming pared 5 bases from V and 11 bases from J, leaving 18 bases between. Germline assignment: CDR1 SGHNT and CDR2 YENEEA. This CDR3 is 13 amino acids long. CDR3 DNA sequence: TGTGCCAGCAGCCCCTCGGGAGCAGGCAAGGCTTTCTTT. Encoded protein: CASSPSGAGKAFF. Full variable domain (outside the CDR3, taken from reference TRBV11-3 and TRBJ1-1): EAGVVQSPRYKIIEKKQPVAFWCNPISGHNTLYWYLQNLGQGPELLIRYENEEAVDDSQLPKDRFSAERLKGVDSTLKIQPAELGDSAVYLCASSPSGAGKAFFGQGTRLTVV.

The CDR3 DNA follows: TGCGCCAGCAGCTTGGTCGGGACTGAAGCTTTCTTT. Protein sequence: CASSLVGTEAFF. The chain is built from TRBV5-1 and TRBJ1-1; no reliable D call. Per the germline V gene, CDR1 is SGHRS and CDR2 is YFSETQ. This CDR3 contains 12 residues. V was cut by 0 bases and J by 5 bases, with 5 bases left in between.

This chain connects TRBV27 to TRBJ2-5; D might be TRBD2 (5 bases). Germline V CDR1 and CDR2: MNHEY, SMNVEV (reference sequence). Trimming stripped 4 bases from V and 4 bases from J, with 13 bases between. The CDR3 spans 14 residues. The CDR3 is CASSSPGVGETQYF. CDR3 nucleotide sequence: TGTGCCAGCAGTTCCCCCGGGGTAGGAGAGACCCAGTACTTC.

The chain has TRBV5-4 and TRBJ2-3, with a tentative D call TRBD2 (6 bases). This CDR3 contains 15 residues. The V end was cut by 4 bases, the J end by 4 bases, with 16 bases between. Germline V gene sequence: CDR1 SGHNT, CDR2 YYREEE (reference sequence). The CDR3 here is CASSQQPGGPDTQYF. The CDR3 DNA is TGTGCCAGCAGCCAGCAGCCAGGAGGGCCAGATACGCAGTATTTT.